These 9 T cell receptor beta chains came from one sample sequenced in a study of T cells in Graves' hyperthyroidism and ophthalmopathy. Amplified TCR beta CDR3 regions came from RNA transcripts. HTBI primers drove first-round RT-PCR of the TCR CDR3. TCRdb re-analysed the multiplex PCR reads in MiXCR, keeping a single row per CDR3 protein. The sample holds about 270,000 distinct CDR3 sequences, around a quarter seen once. The sample taken for sequencing was blood. The receptors derive from a man between 40 and 49 years old with Graves' hyperthyroidism that later progressed to Graves' ophthalmopathy.

V usage is TRBV20-1 and J usage is TRBJ2-5; TRBD2 matches 10 bases. J was trimmed by 4 bases and V by 3 bases; bases with no gene match: 20. The CDR3 consists of 19 residues. CDR1 is DFQATT and CDR2 is SNEGSKA in the germline V gene (reference sequence). The CDR3 sequence: CSASSGLGRLAGGSETQYF. The CDR3 nucleotides read TGCAGTGCTAGTTCGGGATTGGGACGGTTAGCGGGAGGCTCAGAGACCCAGTACTTC.

This clonotype has at least ten counts. The chain is built from TRBV6-5 and TRBJ2-7, with D perhaps TRBD1 (6 bases). CDR3 length: 12 amino acids. The germline V gene encodes CDR1 MNHEY and CDR2 SVGAGI. The V end lost 5 bases, the J end lost 6 bases, and 11 bases lay between the germline ends. CDR3 residues: CASSNRVAEQYF. The DNA of the CDR3 is TGTGCCAGCAGTAACAGGGTCGCCGAGCAGTACTTC.

This clonotype occurred many times. The J gene is TRBJ2-5, the V gene TRBV24-1, with no clear D. This CDR3 has 16 residues. The germline CDR1 and CDR2 sequences are KGHDR and SFDVKD. V lost 2 bases, J lost 3 bases, and 15 bases lay in between. This CDR3 reads CATSDWVRFGEETQYF. The DNA for the CDR3 is TGTGCCACCAGTGATTGGGTGAGATTTGGGGAAGAGACCCAGTACTTC.

This clonotype has a count of ten or more. The genes are TRBV28 and TRBJ1-3; 7 bases map to TRBD1. The CDR3 covers 14 residues. Germline lookup yields CDR1 MDHEN and CDR2 SYDVKM. V dropped 6 bases and J dropped 0; count of bases not matched to a gene: 2. The CDR3 sequence is CASSWDSSGNTIYF. The CDR3 DNA reads TGTGCCAGCAGCTGGGACAGCTCTGGAAACACCATATATTTT.

This clonotype was seen repeatedly, ten times or more. This may be a read error: a much more frequent sequence differs by one nucleotide. This sequence joins TRBV6-2 or TRBV6-3 and TRBJ2-7; TRBD1 matches 7 bases. The CDR3 sequence is 17 residues long. Germline V gene sequence: CDR1 MNHEY, CDR2 SVGEGT. Losses at the gene ends were 4 bases for V and 1 base for J; bases not matched to a gene: 13. CDR3 bases: TGTGCCAGCAGTTGCCCATCCAACAGGGGCTATTCCTACGAGCAGTACTTC. Protein: CASSCPSNRGYSYEQYF.

This clonotype was recorded at least ten times. The chain joins TRBV12-3 or TRBV12-4 to TRBJ1-5, with D perhaps matching TRBD1 (6 bases). V lost 5 bases, J lost 0 bases, and 8 bases lay in between. The CDR3 covers 14 residues. The DNA for the CDR3 is TGTGCCAGCAGTCGGGGGCATAGCAATCAGCCCCAGCATTTT. Translating gives CASSRGHSNQPQHF.

This clonotype was seen repeatedly, ten times or more. This rearrangement joins TRBV11-2 to TRBJ2-5; TRBD2 aligns across 8 bases. Germline V gives CDR1 SGHAT, CDR2 FQNNGV. There are 15 residues in the CDR3. The trim removed 7 bases at V and 5 bases at J, leaving 12 bases unmatched. The CDR3 DNA sequence: TGTGCCAGCATCCCGGCGACTAGCGTCAGGGAGACCCAGTACTTC. Its translation is CASIPATSVRETQYF.

The rearrangement uses TRBV28 and TRBJ2-5; TRBD2 is a possible D gene (5 bases). The CDR3 covers 16 residues. Germline CDR1 reads MDHEN; CDR2 reads SYDVKM. The V and J ends lost 5 bases and 5 bases respectively, with 21 bases between them. The CDR3 is CASSIGLASRQETQYF. In nucleotides, the CDR3 is TGTGCCAGCAGTATTGGGTTGGCTAGCAGGCAGGAGACCCAGTACTTC.

This clonotype was recorded many times. The chain has TRBV20-1 and TRBJ2-7; TRBD1 matches at 7 bases. Looked up from germline, CDR1 is DFQATT and CDR2 is SNEGSKA (reference sequence). The CDR3 is 15 residues long. With V trimmed by 1 base and J by 3 bases, 9 bases remained unmatched. CDR3 sequence: CSARAGPGGNYEQYF. The CDR3 nucleotides are TGCAGTGCTAGAGCCGGGCCAGGGGGTAACTACGAGCAGTACTTC.